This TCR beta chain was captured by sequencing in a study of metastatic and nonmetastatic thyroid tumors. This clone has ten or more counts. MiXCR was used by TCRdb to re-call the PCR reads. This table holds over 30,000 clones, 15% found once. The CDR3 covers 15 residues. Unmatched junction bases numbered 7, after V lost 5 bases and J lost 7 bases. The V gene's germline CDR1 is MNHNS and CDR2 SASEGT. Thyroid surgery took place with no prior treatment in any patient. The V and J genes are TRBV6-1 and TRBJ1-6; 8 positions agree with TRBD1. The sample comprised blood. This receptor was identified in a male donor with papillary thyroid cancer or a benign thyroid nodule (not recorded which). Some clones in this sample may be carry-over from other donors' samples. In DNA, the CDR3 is TGTGCCAGCAGTCTCTGGACAGGGCAGAATTCACCCCTCCACTTT. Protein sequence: CASSLWTGQNSPLHF.